This T cell receptor (beta chain) was found in a study of blood T cell repertoires in COVID-19. Study background: Italy, Spain and the United States were the sources of the convalescent and acute COVID-19 samples. Sources were T cells, B-cell-depleted T cells, or PBMCs; the material itself was cDNA or gDNA.

Those who participated ranged in age from about 18 to 95 years and resided in roughly 26 US areas. Assignment of participants to cohorts was predicated upon participant-reported clinical history. This clone appeared many times. TCRdb's table, derived via immunoSEQ multiplex PCR, lists solely in-frame clones and lacks some. This sample yields 150,000 or so clones, of which more than 70% are seen a single time; around 3.6% belongs to the top ten. This CDR3 has 12 amino acids. The germline V gene encodes CDR1 SNHLY and CDR2 FYNNEI. Trimming shortened V by 6 bases and J by 10 bases, and 13 bases separated the two germline ends.

The clonotype originates from a woman aged 50 to 60 in a cohort exposed to, infected with or recovered from COVID-19 (not recorded which). The chain couples TRBV2 to TRBJ2-1; weak D call: TRBD2 (5 bases). Source material: PBMCs or T cells enriched from blood (not recorded which). This CDR3 is CASSFTREEQFF. In nucleotides, the CDR3 is TGTGCCAGCAGCTTCACCCGGGAAGAGCAGTTCTTC.